The present T cell receptor beta chain was sequenced within a study of T cells in Graves' hyperthyroidism and ophthalmopathy. Study results and limitations: The model anticipated ophthalmopathy a median 6.5 months pre-onset.

About this clonotype itself: Antigen specificity is unknown.

Duration under 3 months, a NOSPECS grade of at least 4, and a Clinical Activity Score of at least 3 characterized the ophthalmopathy patients. Uncontrolled infection, other autoimmune disease, pregnancy or lactation excluded patients. There were TCR beta CDR3 regions amplified from RNA transcripts. In the first-round RT-PCR of the TCR CDR3, the HTBI primer set was used. TCRdb reprocessed the multiplex PCR reads with MiXCR, giving one entry per CDR3 protein. Among about 410,000 distinct CDR3 sequences listed, roughly 14% were seen once. Trimming took 4 bases from V and 4 from J, leaving 17 bases between them. Germline CDR1 KGHSH, CDR2 LQKENI. The length of the CDR3 is 17 residues.

The specimen sequenced was blood. This TCR was recovered from a man between 18 and 35 years old with Graves' ophthalmopathy. The chain couples TRBV18 to TRBJ2-6, with D possibly matching TRBD1 (6 bases). The chain's CDR3 is CASSRTLQGSGANVLTF. CDR3 DNA: TGTGCCAGCTCACGTACCTTACAGGGCTCAGGGGCCAACGTCCTGACTTTC.